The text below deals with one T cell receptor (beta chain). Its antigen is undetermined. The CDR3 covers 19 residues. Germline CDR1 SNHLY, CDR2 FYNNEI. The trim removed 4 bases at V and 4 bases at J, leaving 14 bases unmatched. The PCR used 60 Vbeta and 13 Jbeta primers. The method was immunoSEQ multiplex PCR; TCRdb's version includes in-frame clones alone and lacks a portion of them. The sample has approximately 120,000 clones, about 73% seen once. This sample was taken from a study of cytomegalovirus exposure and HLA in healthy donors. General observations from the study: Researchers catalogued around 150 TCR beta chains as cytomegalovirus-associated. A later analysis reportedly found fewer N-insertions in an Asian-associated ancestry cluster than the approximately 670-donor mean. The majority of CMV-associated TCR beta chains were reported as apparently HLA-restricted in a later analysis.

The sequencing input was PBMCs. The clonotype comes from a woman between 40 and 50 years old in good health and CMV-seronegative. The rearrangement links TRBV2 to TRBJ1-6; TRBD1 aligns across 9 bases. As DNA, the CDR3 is TGTGCCAGCAGTGTCACCGGGACAGGGAGTTTGGGTTATAATTCACCCCTCCACTTT. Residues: CASSVTGTGSLGYNSPLHF.